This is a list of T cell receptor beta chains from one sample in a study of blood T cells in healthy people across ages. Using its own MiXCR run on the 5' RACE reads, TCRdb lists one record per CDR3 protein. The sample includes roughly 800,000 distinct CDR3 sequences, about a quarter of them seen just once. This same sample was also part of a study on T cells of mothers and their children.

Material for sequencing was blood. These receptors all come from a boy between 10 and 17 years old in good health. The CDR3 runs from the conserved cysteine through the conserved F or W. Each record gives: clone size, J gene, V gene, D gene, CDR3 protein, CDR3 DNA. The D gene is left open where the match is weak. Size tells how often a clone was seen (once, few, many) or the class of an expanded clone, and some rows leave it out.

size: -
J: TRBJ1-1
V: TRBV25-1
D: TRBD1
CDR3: CASRQTGGNTEAFF
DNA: TGTGCCAGCAGGCAGACAGGGGGGAACACTGAAGCTTTCTTT

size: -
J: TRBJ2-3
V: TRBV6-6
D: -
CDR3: CASSPLRSSTDTQYF
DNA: TGTGCCAGCAGTCCCCTCCGGAGTAGCACAGATACGCAGTATTTT

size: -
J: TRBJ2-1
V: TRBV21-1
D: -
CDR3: CASSILPDYNEQFF
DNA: TGTGCCAGCAGCATACTACCGGACTACAATGAGCAGTTCTTC

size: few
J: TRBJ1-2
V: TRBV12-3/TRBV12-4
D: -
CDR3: CALTGRQGANYGYTF
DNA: TGTGCCCTCACAGGGCGGCAGGGCGCTAACTATGGCTACACCTTC

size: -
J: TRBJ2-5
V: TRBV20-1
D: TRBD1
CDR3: CSARDEPGGEETQYF
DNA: TGCAGTGCTAGAGATGAGCCAGGGGGTGAAGAGACCCAGTACTTC

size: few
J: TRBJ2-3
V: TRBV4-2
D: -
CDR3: CASSQSPVVVGDTQYF
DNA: TGTGCCAGCAGCCAAAGCCCGGTAGTGGTCGGAGATACGCAGTATTTT

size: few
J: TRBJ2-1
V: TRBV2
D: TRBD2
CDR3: CASSRPAGGGGEQFF
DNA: TGTGCCAGCAGTAGACCAGCGGGGGGTGGTGGTGAGCAGTTCTTC

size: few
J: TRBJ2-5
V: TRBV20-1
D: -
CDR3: CSARDLGGGTYQETQYF
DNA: TGCAGTGCTAGAGATCTGGGTGGGGGTACCTACCAAGAGACCCAGTACTTC

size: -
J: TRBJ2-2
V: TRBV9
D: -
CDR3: CASSARAGELFF
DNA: TGTGCCAGCAGCGCAAGGGCCGGGGAGCTGTTTTTT

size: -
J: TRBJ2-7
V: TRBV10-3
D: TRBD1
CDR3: CAISDGQARTYEQYF
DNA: TGTGCCATCAGTGACGGACAGGCGAGGACCTACGAGCAGTACTTC

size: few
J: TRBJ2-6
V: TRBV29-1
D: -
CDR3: CSVERAGANVLTF
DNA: TGCAGCGTTGAACGGGCTGGGGCCAACGTCCTGACTTTC

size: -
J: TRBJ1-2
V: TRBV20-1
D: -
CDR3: CSAFYVGGYTF
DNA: TGCAGTGCTTTCTACGTGGGCGGCTACACCTTC

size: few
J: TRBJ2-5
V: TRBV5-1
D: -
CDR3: CASSLGDPRETQYF
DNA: TGCGCCAGCAGCTTGGGGGATCCGCGGGAGACCCAGTACTTC

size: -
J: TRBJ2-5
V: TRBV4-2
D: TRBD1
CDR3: CASSQDRSYQETQYF
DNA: TGTGCCAGCAGCCAGGACAGGAGCTACCAAGAGACCCAGTACTTC

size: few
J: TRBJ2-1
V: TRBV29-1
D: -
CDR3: CSVLRTNHEQFF
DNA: TGCAGCGTTCTGCGGACCAACCATGAGCAGTTCTTC

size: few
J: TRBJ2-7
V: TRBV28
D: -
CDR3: CASSEPQRTPYEQYF
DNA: TGTGCCAGCAGCGAACCCCAGCGGACGCCCTACGAGCAGTACTTC

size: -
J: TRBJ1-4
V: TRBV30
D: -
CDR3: CAWSAREGWNEKLFF
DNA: TGTGCCTGGAGCGCCCGGGAGGGGTGGAATGAAAAACTGTTTTTT

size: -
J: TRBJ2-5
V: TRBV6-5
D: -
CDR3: CASSYRRGLETQYF
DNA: TGTGCCAGCAGTTACCGGAGGGGCCTAGAGACCCAGTACTTC

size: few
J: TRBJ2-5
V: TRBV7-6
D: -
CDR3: CASSFITIETQYF
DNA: TGTGCCAGCAGCTTTATCACAATTGAGACCCAGTACTTC

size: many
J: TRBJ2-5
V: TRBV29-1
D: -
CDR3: CSVDVAVQETQYF
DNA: TGCAGCGTTGATGTTGCGGTCCAAGAGACCCAGTACTTC

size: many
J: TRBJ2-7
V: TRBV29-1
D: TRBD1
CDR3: CSVGRQGAWEQYF
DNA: TGCAGCGTGGGGAGACAGGGGGCCTGGGAGCAGTACTTC

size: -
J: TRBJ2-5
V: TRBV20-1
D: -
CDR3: CSARDPKETQYF
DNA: TGCAGTGCTAGAGACCCGAAAGAGACCCAGTACTTC

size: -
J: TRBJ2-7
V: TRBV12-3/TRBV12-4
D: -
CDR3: CASSLVGVRYEQYF
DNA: TGTGCCAGCAGTTTGGTCGGAGTACGGTACGAGCAGTACTTC

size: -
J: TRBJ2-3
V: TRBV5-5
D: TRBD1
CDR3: CASSWDREGTDTQYF
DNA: TGTGCCAGCAGCTGGGACAGGGAGGGCACAGATACGCAGTATTTT

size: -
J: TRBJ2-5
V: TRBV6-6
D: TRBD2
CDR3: CASSWTSGGNGETQYF
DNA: TGTGCCAGCAGCTGGACTAGCGGGGGGAACGGAGAGACCCAGTACTTC

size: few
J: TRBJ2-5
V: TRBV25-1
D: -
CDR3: CASSLIGGQQETQYF
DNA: TGTGCCAGCAGTCTAATCGGGGGGCAACAAGAGACCCAGTACTTC

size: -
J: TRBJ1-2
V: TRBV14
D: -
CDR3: CASSQGRQDSYGYTF
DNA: TGTGCCAGCAGCCAAGGAAGACAGGATAGCTATGGCTACACCTTC

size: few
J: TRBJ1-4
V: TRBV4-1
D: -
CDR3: CASSPRGDTNEKLFF
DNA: TGCGCCAGCAGCCCCCGGGGGGACACTAATGAAAAACTGTTTTTT

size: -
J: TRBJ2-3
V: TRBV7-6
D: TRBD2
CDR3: CASSLVLAGSTQYF
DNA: TGTGCCAGCAGCTTAGTGCTAGCGGGGTCTACGCAGTATTTT